The present TCR beta chain was sequenced within a study of blood T cell repertoires in COVID-19. Background on the study: Researchers got acute and convalescent COVID-19 samples from the United States, Italy and Spain. The analysed material was cDNA or gDNA that came from T cells, B-cell-depleted T cells, or PBMCs.

As processed by the authors: Estimation of nucleated cell counts relied on the amplification of reference gene primers. Some clones are missing from TCRdb's copy, which holds only in-frame ones; the method was immunoSEQ multiplex PCR. For V, J and clone size, that table is used; D and trimming come from the DNA. The sample lists about 190,000 clones; approximately 86% were seen once. The CDR3 runs 16 residues. Germline V gives CDR1 SGHTA, CDR2 FQGTGA. V lost 1 base, J lost 0 bases, and 2 bases stayed unmatched. The specimen was peripheral blood. The clonotype was recovered from a man aged 25 to 40 with acute or convalescent COVID-19. The V call is TRBV7-3, the J call TRBJ2-2, with 7 bases lining up with TRBD2. The chain's CDR3 is CASSLSGLANTGELFF. The CDR3 bases are TGTGCCAGCAGCTTAAGCGGACTAGCGAACACCGGGGAGCTGTTTTTT.